The TCR beta chain under discussion was sequenced for a study of blood T cell repertoires in COVID-19. Sequencing used immunoSEQ multiplex PCR; TCRdb keeps in-frame clones, though not all of them. The table includes 90,000 or so clones, 86% detected once. Germline V CDR1 and CDR2: MNHEY, SVGAGI. With 8 bases clipped from V and 4 bases from J, the junction kept 5 bases outside the gene matches. This CDR3 contains 13 residues. Sequencing input: peripheral blood. The chain has TRBV6-5 and TRBJ1-3; the match to TRBD1 covers 7 bases. This TCR derives from a man aged 45 to 65 with active COVID-19. DNA of the CDR3: TGTGCCAGCGCACCGGGACAGGGAAACACCATATATTTT. Amino acid sequence: CASAPGQGNTIYF.